The source of this TCR beta chain is a study of blood T cell repertoires in COVID-19. Study at large: Spain, Italy and the United States supplied samples that represented acute and convalescent COVID-19. In each case, the material was cDNA or gDNA derived from T cells, B-cell-depleted T cells, or PBMCs.

Recruited during active infection, patients (from Seattle) were subsequently followed longitudinally. Germline V gene data show CDR1 as SGHAT and CDR2 as FQDESV (reference sequence). The CDR3 contains 15 residues. V was trimmed by 5 bases and J by 0 bases, leaving 11 bases between them. In the original processing: Using reference gene primer amplification, nucleated cell counts were estimated. Only in-frame clones appear in the TCRdb table, and some are missing; sequencing was by immunoSEQ multiplex PCR. V, J and clone size are taken as reported in that table, and D and trimming were inferred from the DNA itself. The sample yields 350,000 or so clones, around 87% seen once.

The receptor's source is a woman aged 25 to 39 with COVID-19, enrolled during active disease. The sample was peripheral blood. This sequence joins TRBV11-1 and TRBJ2-1; possible D gene TRBD1, 6 bases. The CDR3 protein is CASSLTGSSYNEQFF. The CDR3 DNA reads as TGTGCCAGCAGCCTCACAGGGAGCTCCTACAATGAGCAGTTCTTC.